The present entry profiles one TCR beta chain with its context. What it binds is not known. This sample stems from a study of cytomegalovirus exposure and HLA in healthy donors. General study findings and limits: Specificity for CMV antigens was confirmed in vitro for three of the CMV-associated chains.

Trimming removed 3 bases from V and 0 bases from J; junction bases left unmatched: 7. Per germline, CDR1 SGHRS and CDR2 YFSETQ. The length of the CDR3 is 16 residues. TCRdb's copy holds only in-frame clones and misses some; the assay was immunoSEQ multiplex PCR. The repertoire holds roughly 260,000 clones, with 85% to 90% as singletons. Separate from the approximately 670-subject first cohort was the approximately 120-subject validation cohort, to which the donors belonged. The sample comprised PBMCs. This receptor was obtained from a woman between 18 and 29 years old in good health and CMV-seronegative. The J gene is TRBJ2-7, the V gene TRBV5-1, with 9 bases fitting TRBD2. The DNA for the CDR3 is TGCGCCAGCAGCTCCCAGGTAGCGGGGGCCTCCTACGAGCAGTACTTC. It is translated as CASSSQVAGASYEQYF.